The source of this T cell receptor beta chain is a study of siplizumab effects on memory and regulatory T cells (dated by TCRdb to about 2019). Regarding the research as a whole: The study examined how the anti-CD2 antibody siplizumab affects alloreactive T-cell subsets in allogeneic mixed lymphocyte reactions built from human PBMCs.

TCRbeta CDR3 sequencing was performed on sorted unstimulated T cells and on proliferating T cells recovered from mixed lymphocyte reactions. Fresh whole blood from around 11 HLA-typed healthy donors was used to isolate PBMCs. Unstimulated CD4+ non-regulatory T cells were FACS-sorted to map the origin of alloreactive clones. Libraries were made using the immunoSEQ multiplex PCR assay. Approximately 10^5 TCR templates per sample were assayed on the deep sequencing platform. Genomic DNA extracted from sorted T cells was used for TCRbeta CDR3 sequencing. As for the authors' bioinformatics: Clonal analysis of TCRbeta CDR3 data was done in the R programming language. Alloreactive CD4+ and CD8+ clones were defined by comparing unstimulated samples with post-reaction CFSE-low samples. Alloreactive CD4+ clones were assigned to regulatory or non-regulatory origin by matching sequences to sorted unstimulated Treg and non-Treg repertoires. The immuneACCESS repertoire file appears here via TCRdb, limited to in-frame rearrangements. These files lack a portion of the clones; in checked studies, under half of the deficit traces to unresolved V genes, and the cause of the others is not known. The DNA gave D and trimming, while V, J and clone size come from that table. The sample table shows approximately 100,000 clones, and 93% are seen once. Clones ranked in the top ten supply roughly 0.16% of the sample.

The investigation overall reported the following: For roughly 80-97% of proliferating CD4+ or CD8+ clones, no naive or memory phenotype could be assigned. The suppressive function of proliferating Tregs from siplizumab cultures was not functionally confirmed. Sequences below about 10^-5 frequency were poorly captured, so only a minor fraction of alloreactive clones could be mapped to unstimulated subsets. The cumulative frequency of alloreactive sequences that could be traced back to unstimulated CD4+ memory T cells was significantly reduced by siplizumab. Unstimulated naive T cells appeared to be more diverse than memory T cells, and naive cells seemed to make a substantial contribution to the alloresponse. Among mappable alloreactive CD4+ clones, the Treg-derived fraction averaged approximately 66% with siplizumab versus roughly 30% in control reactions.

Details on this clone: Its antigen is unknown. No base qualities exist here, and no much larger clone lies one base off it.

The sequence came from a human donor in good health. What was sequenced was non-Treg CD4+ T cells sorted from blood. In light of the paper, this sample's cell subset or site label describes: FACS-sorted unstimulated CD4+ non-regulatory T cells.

The base sequence is TGTGCCAGCAGGCGGACAGGGGGCGCTCTTACGTACGAGCAGTACTTC. Its amino acids are CASRRTGGALTYEQYF. The rearranged chain carries TRBV7-2 and TRBJ2-7, with TRBD1 matching 11 junction bases. According to the germline V gene, CDR1 reads SGHTA and CDR2 reads FQGNSA. From the cysteine through the phenylalanine, the CDR3 covers 16 amino acids. The retained sequence is limited to the CDR3, 48 bases, with the frame set at the first base. The V end gives up 6 bases and the J end 4 bases, leaving 11 bases in the junction not matched to a gene.